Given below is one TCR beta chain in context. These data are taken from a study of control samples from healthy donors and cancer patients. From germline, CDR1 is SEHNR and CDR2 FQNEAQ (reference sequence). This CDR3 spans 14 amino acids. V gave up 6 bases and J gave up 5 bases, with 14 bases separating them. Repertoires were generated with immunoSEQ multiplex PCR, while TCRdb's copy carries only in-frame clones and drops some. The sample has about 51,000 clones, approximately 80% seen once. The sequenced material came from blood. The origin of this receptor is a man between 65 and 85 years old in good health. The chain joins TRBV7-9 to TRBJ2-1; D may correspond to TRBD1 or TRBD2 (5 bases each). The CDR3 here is CASRATGTNNEQFF. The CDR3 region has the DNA TGTGCCAGCAGAGCGACCGGGACGAACAATGAGCAGTTCTTC. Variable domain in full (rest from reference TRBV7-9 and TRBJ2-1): DTGVSQNPRHKITKRGQNVTFRCDPISEHNRLYWYRQTLGQGPEFLTYFQNEAQLEKSRLLSDRFSAERPKGSFSTLEIQRTEQGDSAMYLCASRATGTNNEQFFGPGTRLTVL.